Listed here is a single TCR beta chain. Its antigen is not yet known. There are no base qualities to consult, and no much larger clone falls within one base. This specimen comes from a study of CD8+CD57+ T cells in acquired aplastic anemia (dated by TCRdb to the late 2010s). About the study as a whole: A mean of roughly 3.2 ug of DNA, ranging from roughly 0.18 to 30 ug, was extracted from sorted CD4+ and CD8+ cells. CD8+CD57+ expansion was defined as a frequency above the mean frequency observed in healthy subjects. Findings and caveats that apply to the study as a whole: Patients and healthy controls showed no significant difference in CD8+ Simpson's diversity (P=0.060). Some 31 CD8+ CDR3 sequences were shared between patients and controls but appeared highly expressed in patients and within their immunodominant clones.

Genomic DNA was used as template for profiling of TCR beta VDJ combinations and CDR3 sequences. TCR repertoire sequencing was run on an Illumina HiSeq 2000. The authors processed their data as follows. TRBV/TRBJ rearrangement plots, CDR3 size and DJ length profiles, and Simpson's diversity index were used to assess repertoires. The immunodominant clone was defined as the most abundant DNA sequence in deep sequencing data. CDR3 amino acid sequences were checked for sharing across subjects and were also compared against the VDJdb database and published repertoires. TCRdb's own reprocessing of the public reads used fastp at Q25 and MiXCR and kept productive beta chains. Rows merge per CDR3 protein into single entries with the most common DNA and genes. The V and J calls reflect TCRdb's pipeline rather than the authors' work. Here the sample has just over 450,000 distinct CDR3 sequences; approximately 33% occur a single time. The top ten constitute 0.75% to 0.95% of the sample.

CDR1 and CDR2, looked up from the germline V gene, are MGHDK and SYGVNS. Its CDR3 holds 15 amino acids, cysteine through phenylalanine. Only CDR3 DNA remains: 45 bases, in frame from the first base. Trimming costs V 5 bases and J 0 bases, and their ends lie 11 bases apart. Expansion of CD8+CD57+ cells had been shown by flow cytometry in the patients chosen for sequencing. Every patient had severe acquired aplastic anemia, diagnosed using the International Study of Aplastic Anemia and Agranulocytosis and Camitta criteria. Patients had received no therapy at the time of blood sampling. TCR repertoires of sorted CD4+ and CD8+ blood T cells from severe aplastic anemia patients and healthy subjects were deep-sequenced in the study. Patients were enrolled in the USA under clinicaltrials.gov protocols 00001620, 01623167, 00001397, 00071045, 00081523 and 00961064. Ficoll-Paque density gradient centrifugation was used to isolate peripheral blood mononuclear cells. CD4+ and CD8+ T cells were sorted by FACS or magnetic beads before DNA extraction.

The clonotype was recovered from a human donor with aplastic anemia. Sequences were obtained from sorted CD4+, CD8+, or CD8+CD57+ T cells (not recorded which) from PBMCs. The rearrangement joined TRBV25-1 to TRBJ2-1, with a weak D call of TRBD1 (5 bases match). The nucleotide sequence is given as TGTGCCAGCAGTTCCAGGGTTAGCTCCTACAATGAGCAGTTCTTC. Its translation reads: CASSSRVSSYNEQFF.